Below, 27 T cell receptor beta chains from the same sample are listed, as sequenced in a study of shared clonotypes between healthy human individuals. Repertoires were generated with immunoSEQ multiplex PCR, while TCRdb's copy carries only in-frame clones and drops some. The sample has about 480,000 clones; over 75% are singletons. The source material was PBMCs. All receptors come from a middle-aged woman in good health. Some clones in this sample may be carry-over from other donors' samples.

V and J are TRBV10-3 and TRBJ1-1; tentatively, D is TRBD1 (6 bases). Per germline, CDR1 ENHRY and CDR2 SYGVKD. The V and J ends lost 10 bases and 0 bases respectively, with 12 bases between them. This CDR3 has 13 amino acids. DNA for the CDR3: TGTGCCACCCGACAGGACATGAACACTGAAGCTTTCTTT. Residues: CATRQDMNTEAFF.

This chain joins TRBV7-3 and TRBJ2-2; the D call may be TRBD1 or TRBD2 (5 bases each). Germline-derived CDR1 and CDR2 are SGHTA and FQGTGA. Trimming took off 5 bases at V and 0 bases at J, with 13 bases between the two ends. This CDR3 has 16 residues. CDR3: CASSRDGGANTGELFF. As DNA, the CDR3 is TGTGCCAGCAGCCGTGATGGGGGTGCGAACACCGGGGAGCTGTTTTTT.

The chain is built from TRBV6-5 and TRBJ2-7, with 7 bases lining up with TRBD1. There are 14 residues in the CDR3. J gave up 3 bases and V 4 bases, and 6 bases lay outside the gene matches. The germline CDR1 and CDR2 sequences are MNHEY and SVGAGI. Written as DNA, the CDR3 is TGTGCCAGCAGTTTAGTAGGGGGCCTCTACGAGCAGTACTTC. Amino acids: CASSLVGGLYEQYF.

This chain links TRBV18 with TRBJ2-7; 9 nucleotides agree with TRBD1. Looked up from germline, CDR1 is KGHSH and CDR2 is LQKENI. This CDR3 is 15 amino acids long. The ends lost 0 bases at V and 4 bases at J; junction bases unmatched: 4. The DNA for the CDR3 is TGTGCCAGCTCACCACCGCGGGACAGGGTGTACGAGCAGTACTTC. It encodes CASSPPRDRVYEQYF.

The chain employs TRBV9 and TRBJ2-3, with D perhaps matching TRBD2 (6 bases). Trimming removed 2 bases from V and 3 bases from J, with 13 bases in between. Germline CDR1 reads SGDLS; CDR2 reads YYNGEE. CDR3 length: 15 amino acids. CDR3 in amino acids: CASSVRGEETDTQYF. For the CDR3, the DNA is TGTGCCAGCAGCGTCCGTGGGGAGGAGACAGATACGCAGTATTTT.

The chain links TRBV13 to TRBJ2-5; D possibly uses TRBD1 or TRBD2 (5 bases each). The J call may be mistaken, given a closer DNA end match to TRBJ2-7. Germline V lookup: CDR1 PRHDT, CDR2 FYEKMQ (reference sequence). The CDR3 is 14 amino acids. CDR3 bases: TGTGCCAGCAGCCTGGGGGTCCCCTCCTACGAGCAGTACTTC. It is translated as CASSLGVPSYEQYF.

This CDR3 is CASSTDRANYNEQFF. The DNA of the CDR3 is TGTGCCAGCAGCACAGACAGGGCTAACTACAATGAGCAGTTCTTC. This chain uses TRBV7-3 with TRBJ2-1; TRBD1 matches at 7 bases. Losses at the gene ends were 5 bases for V and 3 bases for J; bases not matched to a gene: 7. The CDR3 loop spans 15 amino acids. The germline V gene has CDR1 SGHTA and CDR2 FQGTGA.

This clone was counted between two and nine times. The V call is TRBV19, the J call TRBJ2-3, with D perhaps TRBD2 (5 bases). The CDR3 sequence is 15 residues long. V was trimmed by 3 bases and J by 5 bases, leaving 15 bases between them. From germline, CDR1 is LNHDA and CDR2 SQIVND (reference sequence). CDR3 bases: TGTGCCAGTAGTATGAGGGCCCCGACGGGAGATACGCAGTATTTT. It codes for CASSMRAPTGDTQYF.

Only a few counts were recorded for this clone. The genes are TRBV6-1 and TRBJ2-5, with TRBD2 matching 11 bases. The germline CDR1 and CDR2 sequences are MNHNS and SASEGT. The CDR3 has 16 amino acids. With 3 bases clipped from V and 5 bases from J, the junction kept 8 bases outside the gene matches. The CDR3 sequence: CASSEVAGGGRETQYF. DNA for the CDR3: TGTGCCAGCAGTGAGGTAGCGGGAGGGGGTCGGGAGACCCAGTACTTC.

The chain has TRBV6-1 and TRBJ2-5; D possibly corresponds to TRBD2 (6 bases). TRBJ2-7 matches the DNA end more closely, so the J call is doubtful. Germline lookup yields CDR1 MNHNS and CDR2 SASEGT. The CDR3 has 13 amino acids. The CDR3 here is CASSLVGGYEQYF. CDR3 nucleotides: TGTGCCAGCAGCCTTGTGGGGGGCTACGAGCAGTACTTC.

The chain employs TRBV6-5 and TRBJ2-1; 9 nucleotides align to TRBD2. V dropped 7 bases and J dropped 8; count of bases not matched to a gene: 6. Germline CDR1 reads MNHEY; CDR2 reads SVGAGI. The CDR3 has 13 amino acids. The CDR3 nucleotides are TGTGCCAGCACCTTAGCGGGAGTTGATGAGCAGTTCTTC. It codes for CASTLAGVDEQFF.

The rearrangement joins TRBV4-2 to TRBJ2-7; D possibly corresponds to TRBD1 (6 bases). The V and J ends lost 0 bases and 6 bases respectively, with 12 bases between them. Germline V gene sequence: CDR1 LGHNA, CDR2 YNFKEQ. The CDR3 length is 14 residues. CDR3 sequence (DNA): TGTGCCAGCAGCCAAGATCTCGCAGGGGTCGAGCAGTACTTC. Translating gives CASSQDLAGVEQYF.

The CDR3 is CASRTTGRSRYTF. DNA of the CDR3: TGTGCCAGCAGAACAACAGGGAGGAGTCGCTACACCTTC. The chain combines TRBV28 with TRBJ1-2; TRBD1 might be the D (6 bases). Trimming took off 6 bases at V and 9 bases at J, with 17 bases between the two ends. The germline V gene has CDR1 MDHEN and CDR2 SYDVKM. The CDR3 covers 13 residues.

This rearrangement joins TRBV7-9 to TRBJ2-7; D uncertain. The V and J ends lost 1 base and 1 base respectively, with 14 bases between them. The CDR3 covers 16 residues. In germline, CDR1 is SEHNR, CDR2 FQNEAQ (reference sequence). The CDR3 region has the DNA TGTGCCAGCAGCTTAGGGGCTAACCTACCTTCCTACGAGCAGTACTTC. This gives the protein CASSLGANLPSYEQYF.

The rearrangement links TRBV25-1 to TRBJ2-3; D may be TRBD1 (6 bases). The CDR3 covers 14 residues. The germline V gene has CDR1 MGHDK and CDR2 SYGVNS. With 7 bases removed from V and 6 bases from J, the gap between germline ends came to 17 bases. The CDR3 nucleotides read TGTGCCAGCAATTTCCAGGGGATAGGGGATACGCAGTATTTT. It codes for CASNFQGIGDTQYF.

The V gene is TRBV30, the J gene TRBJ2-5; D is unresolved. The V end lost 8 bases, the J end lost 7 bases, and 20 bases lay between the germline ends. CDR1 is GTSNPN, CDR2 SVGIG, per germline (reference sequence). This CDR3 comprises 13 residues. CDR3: CAGLGRASGTQYF. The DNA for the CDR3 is TGTGCCGGTCTCGGACGGGCAAGTGGGACCCAGTACTTC.

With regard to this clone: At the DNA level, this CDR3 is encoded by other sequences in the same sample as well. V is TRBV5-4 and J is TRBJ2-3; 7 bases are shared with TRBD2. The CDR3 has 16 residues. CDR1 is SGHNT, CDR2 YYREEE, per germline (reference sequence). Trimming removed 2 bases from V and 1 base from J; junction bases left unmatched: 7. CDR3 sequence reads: CASSLEYSGGTDTQYF. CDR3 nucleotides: TGTGCCAGCAGCTTAGAGTACAGCGGGGGCACAGATACGCAGTATTTT.

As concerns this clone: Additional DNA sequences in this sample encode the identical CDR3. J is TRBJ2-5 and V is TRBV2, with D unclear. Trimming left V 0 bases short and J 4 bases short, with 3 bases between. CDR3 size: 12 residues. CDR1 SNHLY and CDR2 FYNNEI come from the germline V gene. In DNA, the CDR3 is TGTGCCAGCAGTGAAGCCCGAGAGACCCAGTACTTC. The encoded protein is CASSEARETQYF. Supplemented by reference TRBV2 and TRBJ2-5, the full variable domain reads EPEVTQTPSHQVTQMGQEVILRCVPISNHLYFYWYRQILGQKVEFLVSFYNNEISEKSEIFDDQFSVERPDGSNFTLKIRSTKLEDSAMYFCASSEARETQYFGPGTRLLVL.

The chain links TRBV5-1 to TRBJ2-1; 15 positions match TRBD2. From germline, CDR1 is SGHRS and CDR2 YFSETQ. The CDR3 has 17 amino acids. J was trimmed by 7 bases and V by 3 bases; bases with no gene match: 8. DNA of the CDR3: TGCGCCAGCAGCTCCGGACTAGCGGGAGGGCCAGAAAATGAGCAGTTCTTC. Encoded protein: CASSSGLAGGPENEQFF.

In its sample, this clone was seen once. The DNA of the CDR3 is TGTGCCAGCAGCTTAATCTTGGGTGACTCCTACGAGCAGTACTTC. It is translated as CASSLILGDSYEQYF. The chain couples TRBV11-2 to TRBJ2-5; no firm D call. The J call may not be correct, given that the DNA end is closer to TRBJ2-7. Per germline, CDR1 SGHAT and CDR2 FQNNGV. The CDR3 spans 15 residues.

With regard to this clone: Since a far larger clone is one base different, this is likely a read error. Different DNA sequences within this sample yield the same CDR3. The CDR3 DNA is TGTGCCAGCAGTGAAGCGGCTGACGCCCTTGGTTACACCTTC. This translates into CASSEAADALGYTF. The chain uses TRBV6-1 and TRBJ1-2; D gene ambiguous. V lost 0 bases and J 11 bases, leaving 16 bases between the germline ends. CDR1 and CDR2 from the germline V gene are MNHNS and SASEGT. The CDR3 sequence is 14 residues long.

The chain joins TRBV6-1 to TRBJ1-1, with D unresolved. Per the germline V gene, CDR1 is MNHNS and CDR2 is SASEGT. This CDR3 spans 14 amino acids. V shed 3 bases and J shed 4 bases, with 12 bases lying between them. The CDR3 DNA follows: TGTGCCAGCAGTGAGAACTGGCCGGGCACTGAAGCTTTCTTT. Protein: CASSENWPGTEAFF.

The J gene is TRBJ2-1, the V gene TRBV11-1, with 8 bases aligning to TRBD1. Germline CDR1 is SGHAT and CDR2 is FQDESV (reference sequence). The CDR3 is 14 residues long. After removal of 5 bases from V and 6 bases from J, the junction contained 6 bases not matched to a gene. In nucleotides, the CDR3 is TGTGCCAGCAGCCAGACAGGGGCGGGCAATGAGCAGTTCTTC. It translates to CASSQTGAGNEQFF.

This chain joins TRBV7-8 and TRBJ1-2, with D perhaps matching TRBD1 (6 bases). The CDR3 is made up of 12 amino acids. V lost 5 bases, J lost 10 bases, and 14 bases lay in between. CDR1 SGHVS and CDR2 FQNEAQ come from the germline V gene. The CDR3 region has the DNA TGTGCCAGCAGCCGAATACAGGGTTTCTACACCTTC. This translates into CASSRIQGFYTF.

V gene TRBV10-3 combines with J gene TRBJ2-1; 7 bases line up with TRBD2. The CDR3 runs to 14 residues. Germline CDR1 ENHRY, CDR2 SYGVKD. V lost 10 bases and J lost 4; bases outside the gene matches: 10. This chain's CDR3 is CATTRLAEYNEQFF. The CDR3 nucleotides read TGTGCCACCACCCGGCTAGCGGAATACAATGAGCAGTTCTTC.

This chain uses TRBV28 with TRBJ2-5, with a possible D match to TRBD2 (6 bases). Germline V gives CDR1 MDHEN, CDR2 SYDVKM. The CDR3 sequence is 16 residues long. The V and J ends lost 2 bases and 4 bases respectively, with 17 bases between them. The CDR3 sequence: CASSLGDSWGVETQYF. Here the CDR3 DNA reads TGTGCCAGCAGTTTAGGGGACTCCTGGGGAGTAGAGACCCAGTACTTC.

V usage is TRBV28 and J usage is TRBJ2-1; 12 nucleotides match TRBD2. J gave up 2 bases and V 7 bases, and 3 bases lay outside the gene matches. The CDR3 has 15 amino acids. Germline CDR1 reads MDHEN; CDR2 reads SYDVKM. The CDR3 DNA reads TGTGCCAGCACCCTAGCGGGAGGGCCCTACAATGAGCAGTTCTTC. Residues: CASTLAGGPYNEQFF.